These 12 T cell receptor beta chains were sequenced from one sample in a study of cytomegalovirus exposure and HLA in healthy donors. PCR used 60 Vbeta primers and 13 Jbeta primers. Profiled with immunoSEQ multiplex PCR; TCRdb holds only in-frame clones, not every one. This sample contains around 50,000 clones. The specimen sequenced was PBMCs. The source is a woman aged 45-60 years in good health and CMV-seropositive.

The chain couples TRBV6-1 to TRBJ2-1, with 8 bases matching TRBD2. Germline assignment: CDR1 MNHNS and CDR2 SASEGT. The CDR3 runs 13 residues. The V segment lost 5 bases and the J segment 9 bases; nucleotides outside the gene matches: 6. The CDR3 spells CASSHVAGSEQFF. CDR3 bases: TGTGCCAGCAGTCACGTAGCGGGAAGTGAGCAGTTCTTC.

This chain uses TRBV30 with TRBJ2-7; the D gene is possibly TRBD1 (7 bases). Per germline, CDR1 GTSNPN and CDR2 SVGIG (reference sequence). This CDR3 spans 13 amino acids. V was trimmed by 2 bases and J by 2 bases, leaving 10 bases between them. Written as DNA, the CDR3 is TGTGCCTGGAGTTCAGGGGGGACCTACGAGCAGTACTTC. It is translated as CAWSSGGTYEQYF.

The DNA for the CDR3 is TGCAGCGCTAGGGACAGGGAGAGGACTGAAGCTTTCTTT. This translates into CSARDRERTEAFF. This chain joins TRBV29-1 and TRBJ1-1; TRBD1 matches at 9 bases. The CDR3 loop spans 13 amino acids. Trimming removed 7 bases from V and 5 bases from J; junction bases left unmatched: 8. The germline V gene encodes CDR1 SQVTM and CDR2 ANQGSEA.

V gene TRBV6-5 combines with J gene TRBJ1-1; perhaps TRBD1 as D (6 bases). The CDR3 length is 13 residues. Germline V lookup: CDR1 MNHEY, CDR2 SVGAGI. Trimming removed 5 bases at V and 3 bases at J, with 10 bases between. CDR3 sequence: CASSKQGYTEAFF. The DNA of the CDR3 is TGTGCCAGCAGTAAACAGGGTTACACTGAAGCTTTCTTT.

This chain joins TRBV27 and TRBJ2-1; TRBD2 matches 8 bases. Germline V lookup: CDR1 MNHEY, CDR2 SMNVEV (reference sequence). This CDR3 has 15 amino acids. V was pared by 6 bases and J by 3 bases, with 7 bases of the junction left unmatched. The CDR3 DNA sequence: TGTGCCAGCAGAAACGGGAGGGCCTTCTACAATGAGCAGTTCTTC. This codes for CASRNGRAFYNEQFF.

The CDR3: CASSSGQGASNEQFF. The CDR3 DNA sequence: TGTGCCAGCAGCTCCGGACAGGGGGCATCGAATGAGCAGTTCTTC. This chain joins TRBV7-6 and TRBJ2-1, with 11 nucleotides matching TRBD1. The CDR3 contains 15 residues. Trimming at V came to 4 bases and at J to 7 bases, leaving 6 bases not matched to a gene. CDR1 and CDR2 (germline): SGHVS, FNYEAQ.

The chain carries TRBV7-2 and TRBJ2-7; 10 nucleotides align to TRBD2. Germline CDR1 reads SGHTA; CDR2 reads FQGNSA. V lost 1 base and J lost 4; bases outside the gene matches: 4. The CDR3 is made up of 15 amino acids. The DNA of the CDR3 is TGTGCCAGCAGCTTAGAAACTAGCGGGGCTTACGAGCAGTACTTC. Its protein is CASSLETSGAYEQYF.

The chain couples TRBV5-1 to TRBJ2-5, with D perhaps matching TRBD2 (5 bases). Germline V gives CDR1 SGHRS, CDR2 YFSETQ. The CDR3 has 15 residues. The germline V and J ends were trimmed by 0 bases and 5 bases, with 14 bases remaining between them. The CDR3: CASSLAAGIWETQYF. DNA for the CDR3: TGCGCCAGCAGCTTGGCCGCGGGTATCTGGGAGACCCAGTACTTC.

The chain combines TRBV2 with TRBJ1-5; no reliable D call. Germline V CDR1 and CDR2: SNHLY, FYNNEI. This CDR3 spans 13 amino acids. V lost 2 bases and J 7 bases, leaving 9 bases between the germline ends. The CDR3 sequence is CASSEHELQPQHF. The DNA for the CDR3 is TGTGCCAGCAGTGAACACGAGCTACAGCCCCAGCATTTT.

The chain joins TRBV7-3 to TRBJ2-2; maybe TRBD2 (5 bases). This CDR3 region has 14 residues. The V end was cut by 6 bases, the J end by 3 bases, with 11 bases between. Germline CDR1 SGHTA, CDR2 FQGTGA. The chain's CDR3 is CASRRTRDTGELFF. Written as DNA, the CDR3 is TGTGCCAGCAGACGCACTAGAGACACCGGGGAGCTGTTTTTT.

CDR3 amino acids: CASSPTEGAVTEAFF. DNA of the CDR3: TGTGCCAGCAGCCCCACGGAGGGGGCAGTGACTGAAGCTTTCTTT. V usage is TRBV7-3 and J usage is TRBJ1-1, with TRBD1 identical over 7 bases. The CDR3 totals 15 residues. The junction had 11 bases not matched to a gene; V was cut back by 5 bases and J by 5 bases. Germline CDR1 reads SGHTA; CDR2 reads FQGTGA.

V and J are TRBV7-2 and TRBJ1-2, with D uncertain. Germline assignment: CDR1 SGHTA and CDR2 FQGNSA. V shed 3 bases and J shed 2 bases, with 7 bases lying between them. This CDR3 contains 13 residues. Here the CDR3 reads CASSLGLNYGYTF. CDR3 DNA sequence: TGTGCCAGCAGCTTGGGCTTGAACTATGGCTACACCTTC.